Below, one T cell receptor beta chain is given with its context. The data belong to a study of cytomegalovirus exposure and HLA in healthy donors. Primers for the PCR totalled 60 Vbeta and 13 Jbeta. The repertoire was sequenced with immunoSEQ multiplex PCR; TCRdb's copy has only in-frame clones and lacks some. The sample lists more than 110,000 clones, 70% to 80% occurring once. The CDR3 consists of 16 residues. Trimming cost V 4 bases and J 8 bases, with 21 bases left between them. Germline CDR1 and CDR2: MNHNS and SASEGT. Sequenced: PBMCs. The sequence came from a man younger than 35 in good health and CMV-seronegative. The chain recombines TRBV6-1 with TRBJ2-1; the D gene is possibly TRBD2 (7 bases). The CDR3: CASSAAPSGTLDEQFF. CDR3 bases: TGTGCCAGCAGTGCAGCACCAAGCGGGACATTGGATGAGCAGTTCTTC.